This TCR beta chain comes out of a study of blood T cell repertoires in COVID-19. Per the original data handling: Amplified reference gene primers provided the basis for estimating nucleated cell counts. Using immunoSEQ multiplex PCR, the repertoire was profiled, and TCRdb retains in-frame clones only, with some absent. That table gives V, J and clone size, and the DNA gave D and trimming. This sample carries more than 300,000 clones, more than 80% of them seen once, and the ten largest clones take approximately 6.5%. The germline gives CDR1 MGHRA, CDR2 YSYEKL. Germline trimming cut 4 bases from V and 2 bases from J; bases unmatched to any gene: 4. The CDR3 spans 15 residues.

The sequencing sample was made of peripheral blood. The chain employs TRBV4-1 and TRBJ2-5, with 10 bases that match TRBD1. The receptor comes from a man aged 18 to 29 who had recovered from COVID-19. The CDR3 region is CASSLGTGVQETQYF. The CDR3 DNA is TGCGCCAGCAGCCTGGGGACAGGGGTTCAAGAGACCCAGTACTTC.